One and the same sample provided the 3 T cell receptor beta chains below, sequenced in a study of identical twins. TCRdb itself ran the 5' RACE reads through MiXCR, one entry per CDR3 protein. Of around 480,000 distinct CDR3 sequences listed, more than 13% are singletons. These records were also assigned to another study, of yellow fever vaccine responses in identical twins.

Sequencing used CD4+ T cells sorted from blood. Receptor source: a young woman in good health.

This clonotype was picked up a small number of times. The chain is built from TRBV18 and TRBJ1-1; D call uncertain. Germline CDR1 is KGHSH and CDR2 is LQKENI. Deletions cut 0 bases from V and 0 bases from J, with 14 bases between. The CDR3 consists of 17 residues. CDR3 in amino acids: CASSPPSGIPLNTEAFF. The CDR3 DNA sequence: TGTGCCAGCTCACCACCGTCTGGGATCCCCCTGAACACTGAAGCTTTCTTT.

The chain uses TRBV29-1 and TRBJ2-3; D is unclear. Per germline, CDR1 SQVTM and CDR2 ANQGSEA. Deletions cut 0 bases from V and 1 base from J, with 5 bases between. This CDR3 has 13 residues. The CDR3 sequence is CSVEDHGTDTQYF. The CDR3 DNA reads TGCAGCGTTGAAGATCACGGCACAGATACGCAGTATTTT.

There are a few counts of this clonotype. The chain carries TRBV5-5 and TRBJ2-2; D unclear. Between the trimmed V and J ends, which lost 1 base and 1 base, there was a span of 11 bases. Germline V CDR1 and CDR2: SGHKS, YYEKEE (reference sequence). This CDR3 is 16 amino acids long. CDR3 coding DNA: TGTGCCAGCAGCTTGAGGCAGTGGGGGAACACCGGGGAGCTGTTTTTT. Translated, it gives CASSLRQWGNTGELFF.